This TCR beta chain was obtained from a study of cytomegalovirus exposure and HLA in healthy donors. Note on this clone: Its cognate antigen is unknown.

This CDR3 has 16 residues. The V and J ends lost 6 bases and 1 base, in that order; junction bases with no gene match: 7. Germline V gives CDR1 MNHEY, CDR2 SVGAGI. The study ran its PCR with 60 Vbeta and 13 Jbeta primers. As originally analysed: About 9.9 million of the about 80 million unique TCR beta chains counted in a later analysis were shared. Assay used: immunoSEQ multiplex PCR; TCRdb lists only in-frame clones, some missing. D and trimming come from the DNA, and the V and J calls and clone size come from that table. The sample contains roughly 93,000 clones, roughly 79% of which appear only once. Findings of the study overall: Some V segments, TRBV6-2 and TRBV6-3 among them, were indistinguishable and were therefore excluded. Later analysis identified a missense DCLRE1C variant that was linked to TCR beta V- and J-gene trimming. The investigators catalogued 150 to 200 TCR beta chains as cytomegalovirus-associated.

The receptor comes from a man aged 25-45 years in good health and CMV-seronegative. The sample was PBMCs. This chain links TRBV6-5 with TRBJ2-5; 11 nucleotides match TRBD1. The CDR3, as DNA: TGTGCCAGCAGCTACGGGACAGGGGGTCCCCAAGAGACCCAGTACTTC. Amino acids: CASSYGTGGPQETQYF.